The next 7 T cell receptor beta chains were all read from a single sample in a study of blood T cell repertoires in COVID-19 (dated by TCRdb to the early 2020s). The library was generated by the immunoSEQ multiplex PCR assay. The immuneACCESS repertoire file appears here via TCRdb, limited to in-frame rearrangements. These files lack a portion of the clones; in checked studies, under half of the deficit traces to unresolved V genes, and the cause of the others is not known. A total of some 210,000 clones appear in this sample, roughly 92% of them only once. The ten biggest clones cover 0.8% to 1% of the sample. Input material: peripheral blood. These receptors came from a man in his 60s with COVID-19, enrolled during active disease.

The CDR3 is CASSQEAGGETQYF. The CDR3, as DNA: TGTGCCAGCAGCCAAGAGGCGGGAGGGGAGACCCAGTACTTC. This chain uses TRBV3-1 (or the pseudogene TRBV3-2) with TRBJ2-5, with 9 bases lining up with TRBD2. Germline V CDR1 and CDR2: LGHDT, YNNKEL (reference sequence). Trimming at V came to 0 bases and at J to 5 bases, leaving 1 base not matched to a gene. This CDR3 region has 14 residues.

This clone was seen more than once but under ten times. The chain is built from TRBV28 and TRBJ2-7, with 10 bases fitting TRBD1. J gave up 5 bases and V 2 bases, and 6 bases lay outside the gene matches. The CDR3 runs to 15 residues. Germline values: CDR1 MDHEN, CDR2 SYDVKM. The CDR3 DNA reads as TGTGCCAGCAGTTTAGGTGGGACAGGGGTCCACGAGCAGTACTTC. It translates to CASSLGGTGVHEQYF. Full variable domain (outside the CDR3, taken from reference TRBV28 and TRBJ2-7): DVKVTQSSRYLVKRTGEKVFLECVQDMDHENMFWYRQDPGLGLRLIYFSYDVKMKEKGDIPEGYSVSREKKERFSLILESASTNQTSMYLCASSLGGTGVHEQYFGPGTRLTVT.

The rearrangement links TRBV4-2 to TRBJ1-3, with D possibly matching TRBD1 (6 bases). V lost 1 base, J lost 1 base, and 8 bases lay in between. Per the germline V gene, CDR1 is LGHNA and CDR2 is YNFKEQ. This CDR3 comprises 15 residues. DNA of the CDR3: TGTGCCAGCAGCCAAGCCAGGGGTTCTGGAAACACCATATATTTT. Encoded protein: CASSQARGSGNTIYF.

Details on this clone: The same CDR3 arises from other DNA sequences in this sample as well. The chain recombines TRBV7-2 with TRBJ2-7; TRBD2 might be the D (7 bases). The germline V and J ends were trimmed by 1 base and 2 bases, with 9 bases remaining between them. Germline CDR1 reads SGHTA; CDR2 reads FQGNSA. This CDR3 is 14 amino acids long. The CDR3 reads CASSLGGGPYEQYF. In nucleotides, the CDR3 is TGTGCCAGCAGCTTAGGCGGGGGCCCCTACGAGCAGTACTTC.

The chain links TRBV18 to TRBJ2-3, with a weak D call TRBD1 (6 bases). CDR1 is KGHSH and CDR2 is LQKENI in the germline V gene. The ends were cut back, 0 bases at V and 7 bases at J, with 11 bases in the middle. The CDR3 runs to 14 residues. The CDR3: CASSPPPGANTQYF. Written as DNA, the CDR3 is TGTGCCAGCTCACCACCGCCAGGGGCAAATACGCAGTATTTT.

CDR3 amino acids: CASSRAGARDIQYF. CDR3 nucleotides: TGTGCCAGCAGTCGCGCAGGGGCGCGGGACATTCAGTACTTC. The genes are TRBV28 and TRBJ2-4; TRBD1 might be the D (6 bases). V was clipped by 5 bases and J by 8 bases, with 16 bases between them. The CDR3 loop spans 14 amino acids. Germline assignment: CDR1 MDHEN and CDR2 SYDVKM.

V is TRBV10-2 and J is TRBJ2-5; 8 bases align to TRBD1. Germline V gives CDR1 WSHSY, CDR2 SAAADI. There are 16 residues in the CDR3. V was pared by 3 bases and J by 4 bases, with 10 bases of the junction left unmatched. The CDR3 reads CASSDSPGGTGETQYF. For the CDR3, the DNA is TGCGCCAGCAGTGATAGTCCAGGGGGCACGGGAGAGACCCAGTACTTC.